This TCR beta chain was sequenced in a study of cytomegalovirus exposure and HLA in healthy donors. A remark on this clone: Antigen specificity is unknown.

PCR employed 60 Vbeta and 13 Jbeta primers. Profiled with immunoSEQ multiplex PCR; TCRdb holds only in-frame clones, not every one. The sample consists of about 100,000 clones, about 74% of them appearing once. General observations from the study: Earlier analysis found most TCR beta V segments productive about 87% or about 30% of the time. Several of the most significant clusters appeared, in a later analysis, to be linked to common viral pathogens.

The sample was PBMCs. The receptor was isolated from a woman between 35 and 50 years old in good health and CMV-seropositive.

The CDR3 DNA sequence: TGTGCCTGGAGTTTACAGGGGCGGCTTCAGCCCCAGCATTTT. Translation: CAWSLQGRLQPQHF. The V and J genes are TRBV30 and TRBJ1-5; 7 bases are a match to TRBD1. V was pared by 2 bases and J by 6 bases, with 7 bases of the junction left unmatched. This CDR3 contains 14 residues. Germline lookup yields CDR1 GTSNPN and CDR2 SVGIG (reference sequence).